The T cell receptor beta chain under discussion was sequenced for a study of T-cell reconstitution after alpha-beta-depleted transplantation in children. Points from the study as a whole: Surviving recipient T cells and intrathymic progenitors accounted for some patients' high TCRbeta diversity at day 60. Reports say that about two months after transplant, the alpha-beta T cells came out of several hundred graft clones that had expanded. A year had passed since transplant, and T-cell counts and diversity by then came mostly from newly produced T cells.

This clonotype was observed a few times. Antigen: not known. As it was prepared, the TCRbeta library received unique molecular identifiers. MiXCR, run by TCRdb on the PCR reads, gives a single entry per CDR3 protein. Here the sample spans 200,000 or so distinct CDR3 sequences, approximately 8.4% being singletons. The germline V and J ends were trimmed by 3 bases and 0 bases, with 9 bases remaining between them. The CDR3 totals 15 residues. Per germline, CDR1 SGHVS and CDR2 FNYEAQ. The sequence derives from a male patient between 2 and 15 years old who had a stem cell transplant for acute myeloid leukemia, so the T cells may come from the graft donor. The starting material was PBMCs, mostly from graft donor cells, obtained 360 days after TCRalphabeta/CD19-depleted stem cell transplant. V gene TRBV7-6 combines with J gene TRBJ2-1, with D perhaps matching TRBD1 (5 bases). For the CDR3, the DNA is TGTGCCAGCAGCTTTCGGACAAACTCCTACAATGAGCAGTTCTTC. Protein product: CASSFRTNSYNEQFF. Supplemented by reference TRBV7-6 and TRBJ2-1, the full variable domain reads GAGVSQSPRYKVTKRGQDVALRCDPISGHVSLYWYRQALGQGPEFLTYFNYEAQQDKSGLPNDRFSAERPEGSISTLTIQRTEQRDSAMYRCASSFRTNSYNEQFFGPGTRLTVL.